This TCR beta chain originates from a study of OX40 agonist ivuxolimab in advanced cancers. Study in general: A history of anti-PD-1, anti-PD-L1 or anti-CTLA-4 therapy was acceptable, and approximately 39% had some. Study findings and constraints: Compared with others, partial responders at 0.1-3.0 mg/kg displayed clonal expansion among the lowest. With doses of 0.1 to 3.0 mg/kg, CD4+ and CD8+ blood T cells had undergone clonal expansion by week 6.

Worth noting for this clone: No antigen is known for it.

The method was immunoSEQ multiplex PCR; TCRdb's version includes in-frame clones alone and lacks a portion of them. Here the sample spans around 34,000 clones, 81% being singletons. CDR1 is SNHLY, CDR2 FYNNEI, per germline. The trim removed 2 bases at V and 14 bases at J, leaving 5 bases unmatched. This CDR3 region has 12 residues. The chain combines TRBV2 with TRBJ2-3; 9 bases are shared with TRBD1. Specimen: CD4+ or CD8+ T cells sorted from blood, collected in a trial of the OX40 agonist ivuxolimab. The origin of this receptor is an adult with an advanced solid tumor such as melanoma, head and neck, liver or kidney cancer. The DNA of the CDR3 is TGTGCCAGCAGTGAACGGGGGACAGGGAGGTATTTT. The encoded protein is CASSERGTGRYF.